This T cell receptor (beta chain) is drawn from a study of CD8 T cells in ankylosing spondylitis. This clonotype came up a few times. Quantitative 5'-RACE with molecular barcodes was used to make the TCR beta libraries. TCRdb reprocessed the 5' RACE reads with MiXCR, giving one entry per CDR3 protein. The table records hundreds of thousands of distinct CDR3 sequences, under 35% of them present only once. The CDR3 is 19 residues long. Germline CDR1 is SGHNT and CDR2 is YYREEE (reference sequence). The V and J ends lost 0 bases and 0 bases, in that order; junction bases with no gene match: 8. The chain combines TRBV5-4 with TRBJ2-1, with TRBD2 matching 11 bases. The sequenced material came from blood, either unsorted or a sorted T cell fraction (not recorded which). This sequence was found in a male donor with ankylosing spondylitis or in good health (not recorded which). CDR3 in amino acids: CASSLALAGAHSSYNEQFF. DNA of the CDR3: TGTGCCAGCAGCTTGGCACTAGCGGGAGCCCATAGCTCCTACAATGAGCAGTTCTTC. Full variable domain (remainder filled in from reference TRBV5-4 and TRBJ2-1): ETGVTQSPTHLIKTRGQQVTLRCSSQSGHNTVSWYQQALGQGPQFIFQYYREEENGRGNFPPRFSGLQFPNYSSELNVNALELDDSALYLCASSLALAGAHSSYNEQFFGPGTRLTVL.